This T cell receptor (beta chain) was sequenced in a study of CD4 T cells in relation to SARS-CoV-2 and coronaviruses. Overall study context: Patient ages ranged from roughly 20 to 72, median 38. Overall study findings and caveats: This crossreactivity analysis covered spike protein alone, no other viral proteins.

The CDR3 totals 14 residues. The V end was cut by 8 bases, the J end by 6 bases, with 19 bases between. The V gene's germline CDR1 is MGHDK and CDR2 SYGVNS. Deep TCR-beta sequencing used DNA from uncultured naive and memory CD4+ T cells. The method was immunoSEQ multiplex PCR; TCRdb's version includes in-frame clones alone and lacks a portion of them. The sample yields around 11,000 clones, about 89% seen once. To note about this clone: Its antigen is unknown.

Sequences were obtained from naive CD4+ T cells from PBMCs. Subset given: naive CD4+ T cells isolated by negative enrichment. The sequence derives from an adult with COVID-19. The chain joins TRBV25-1 to TRBJ1-1; a possible D gene is TRBD1 (6 bases). This chain's CDR3 is CASGGQGLNSEAFF. CDR3 bases: TGTGCCAGCGGGGGGCAGGGATTAAACTCTGAAGCTTTCTTT. Using reference TRBV25-1 and TRBJ1-1 for the parts outside the CDR3, the full variable domain is EADIYQTPRYLVIGTGKKITLECSQTMGHDKMYWYQQDPGMELHLIHYSYGVNSTEKGDLSSESTVSRIRTEHFPLTLESARPSHTSQYLCASGGQGLNSEAFFGQGTRLTVV.